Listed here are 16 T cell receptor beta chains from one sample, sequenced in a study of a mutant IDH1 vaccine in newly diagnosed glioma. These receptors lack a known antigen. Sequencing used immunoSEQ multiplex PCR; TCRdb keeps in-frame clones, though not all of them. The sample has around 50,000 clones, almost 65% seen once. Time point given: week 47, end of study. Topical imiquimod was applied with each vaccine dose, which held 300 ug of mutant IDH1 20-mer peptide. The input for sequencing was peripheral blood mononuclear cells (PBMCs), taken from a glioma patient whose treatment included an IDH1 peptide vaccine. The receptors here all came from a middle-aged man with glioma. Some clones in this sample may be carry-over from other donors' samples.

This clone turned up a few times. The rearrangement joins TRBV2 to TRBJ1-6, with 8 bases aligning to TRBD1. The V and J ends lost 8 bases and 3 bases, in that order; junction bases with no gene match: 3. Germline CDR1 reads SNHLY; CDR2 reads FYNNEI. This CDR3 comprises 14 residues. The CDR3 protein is CASGTGYYNSPLHF. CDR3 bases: TGTGCCAGCGGGACAGGCTACTATAATTCACCCCTCCACTTT.

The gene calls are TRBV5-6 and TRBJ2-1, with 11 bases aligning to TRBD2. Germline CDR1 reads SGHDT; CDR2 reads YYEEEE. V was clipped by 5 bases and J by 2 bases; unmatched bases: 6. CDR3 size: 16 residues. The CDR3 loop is CASRFSGGATYNEQFF. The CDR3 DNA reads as TGTGCCAGCAGATTTAGCGGGGGGGCGACCTACAATGAGCAGTTCTTC.

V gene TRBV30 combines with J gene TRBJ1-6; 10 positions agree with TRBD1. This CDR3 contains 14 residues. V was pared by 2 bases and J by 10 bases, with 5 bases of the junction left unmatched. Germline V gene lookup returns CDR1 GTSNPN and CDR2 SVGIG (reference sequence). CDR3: CAWSPGQGDSPLHF. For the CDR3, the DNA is TGTGCCTGGAGTCCCGGACAGGGGGACTCACCCCTCCACTTT. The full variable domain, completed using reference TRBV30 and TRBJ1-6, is SQTIHQWPATLVQPVGSPLSLECTVEGTSNPNLYWYRQAAGRGLQLLFYSVGIGQISSEVPQNLSASRPQDRQFILSSKKLLLSDSGFYLCAWSPGQGDSPLHFGNGTRLTVT.

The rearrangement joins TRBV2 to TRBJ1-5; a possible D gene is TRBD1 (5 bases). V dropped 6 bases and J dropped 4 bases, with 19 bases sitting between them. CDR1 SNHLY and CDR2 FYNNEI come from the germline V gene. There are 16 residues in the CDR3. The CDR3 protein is CASRKTTSGRNQPQHF. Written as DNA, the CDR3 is TGTGCCAGCAGGAAGACGACATCGGGGCGGAATCAGCCCCAGCATTTT.

The CDR3 DNA is TGTGCCAGCAGCGGACAGGGGAGGTATGGCTACACCTTC. It translates to CASSGQGRYGYTF. The chain is built from TRBV2 and TRBJ1-2, with 9 bases aligning to TRBD1. The CDR3 spans 13 residues. With 6 bases clipped from V and 5 bases from J, the junction kept 4 bases outside the gene matches. Germline V gene lookup returns CDR1 SNHLY and CDR2 FYNNEI.

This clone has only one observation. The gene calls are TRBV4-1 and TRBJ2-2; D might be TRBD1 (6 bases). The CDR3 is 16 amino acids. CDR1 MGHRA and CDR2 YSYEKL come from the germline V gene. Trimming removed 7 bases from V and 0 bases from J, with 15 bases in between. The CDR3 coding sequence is TGCGCCAGCAACATTGTGGACAGCTCGAACACCGGGGAGCTGTTTTTT. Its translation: CASNIVDSSNTGELFF.

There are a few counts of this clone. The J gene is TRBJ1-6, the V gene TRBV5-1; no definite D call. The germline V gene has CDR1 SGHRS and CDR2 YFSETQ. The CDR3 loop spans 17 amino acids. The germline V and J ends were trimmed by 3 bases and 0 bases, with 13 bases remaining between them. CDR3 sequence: CASSSGLGSSYNSPLHF. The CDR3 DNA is TGCGCCAGCAGCTCGGGTTTAGGGAGCTCCTATAATTCACCCCTCCACTTT.

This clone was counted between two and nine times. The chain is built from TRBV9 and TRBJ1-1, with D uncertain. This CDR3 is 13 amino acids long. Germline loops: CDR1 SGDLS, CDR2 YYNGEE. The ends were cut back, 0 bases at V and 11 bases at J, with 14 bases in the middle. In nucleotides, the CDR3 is TGTGCCAGCAGCGTAGAAGGGAAATCGATGGCTTTCTTT. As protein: CASSVEGKSMAFF.

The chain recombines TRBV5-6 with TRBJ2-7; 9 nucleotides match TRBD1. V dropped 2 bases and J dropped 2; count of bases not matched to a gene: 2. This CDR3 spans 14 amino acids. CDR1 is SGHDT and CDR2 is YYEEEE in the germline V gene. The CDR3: CASSFGQGTYEQYF. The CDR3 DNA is TGTGCCAGCAGCTTTGGACAGGGGACCTACGAGCAGTACTTC.

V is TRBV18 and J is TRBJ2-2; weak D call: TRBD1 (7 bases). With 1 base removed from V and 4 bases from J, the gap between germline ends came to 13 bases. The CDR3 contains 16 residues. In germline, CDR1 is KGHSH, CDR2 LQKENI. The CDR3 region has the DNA TGTGCCAGCTCACCACAATCAGGGGGAGGCACCGGGGAGCTGTTTTTT. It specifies CASSPQSGGGTGELFF.

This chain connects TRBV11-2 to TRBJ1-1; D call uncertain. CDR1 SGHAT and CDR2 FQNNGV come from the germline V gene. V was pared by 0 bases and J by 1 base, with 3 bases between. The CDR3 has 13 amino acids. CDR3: CASSLDANTEAFF. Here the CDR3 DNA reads TGTGCCAGCAGCTTAGACGCGAACACTGAAGCTTTCTTT. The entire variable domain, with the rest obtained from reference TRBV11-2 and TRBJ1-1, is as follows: EAGVAQSPRYKIIEKRQSVAFWCNPISGHATLYWYQQILGQGPKLLIQFQNNGVVDDSQLPKDRFSAERLKGVDSTLKIQPAKLEDSAVYLCASSLDANTEAFFGQGTRLTVV.

DNA of the CDR3: TGCAGCGTTCATTCAGCAGCAAGCTCCTACAATGAGCAGTTCTTC. It encodes CSVHSAASSYNEQFF. The chain is built from TRBV29-1 and TRBJ2-1; unclear D gene. The CDR3 runs to 15 residues. Germline CDR1 and CDR2: SQVTM and ANQGSEA. With 5 bases removed from V and 0 bases from J, the gap between germline ends came to 14 bases.

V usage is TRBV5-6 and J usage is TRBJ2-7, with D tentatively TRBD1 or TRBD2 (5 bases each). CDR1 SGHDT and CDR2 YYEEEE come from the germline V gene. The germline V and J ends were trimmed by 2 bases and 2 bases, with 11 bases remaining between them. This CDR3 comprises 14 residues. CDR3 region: CASSFRDGAYEQYF. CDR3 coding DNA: TGTGCCAGCAGCTTCCGGGACGGAGCCTACGAGCAGTACTTC.

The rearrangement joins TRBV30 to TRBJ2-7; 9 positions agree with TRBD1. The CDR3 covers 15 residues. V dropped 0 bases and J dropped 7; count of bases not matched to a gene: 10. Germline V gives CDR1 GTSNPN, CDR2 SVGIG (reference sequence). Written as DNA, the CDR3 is TGTGCCTGGAGTGTACCCAGGACAGGGGCGTGGGAGCAGTACTTC. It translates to CAWSVPRTGAWEQYF.

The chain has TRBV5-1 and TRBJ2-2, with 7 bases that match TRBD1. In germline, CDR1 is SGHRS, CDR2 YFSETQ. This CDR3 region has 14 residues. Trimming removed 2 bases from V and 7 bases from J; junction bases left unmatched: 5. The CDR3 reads CASSFQQGSGELFF. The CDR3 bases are TGCGCCAGCAGCTTCCAACAGGGGAGCGGGGAGCTGTTTTTT.

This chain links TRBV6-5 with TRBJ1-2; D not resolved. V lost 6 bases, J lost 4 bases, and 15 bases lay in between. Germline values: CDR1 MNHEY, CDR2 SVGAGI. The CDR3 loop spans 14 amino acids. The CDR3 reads CASRQERTGYGYTF. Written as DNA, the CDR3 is TGTGCCAGCAGGCAAGAAAGGACGGGCTATGGCTACACCTTC.